The source of this T cell receptor beta chain is a study of blood T cell repertoires in COVID-19. Whole-study context: Whether acute or convalescent, the COVID-19 samples came from the United States, Italy and Spain. T cells, B-cell-depleted T cells, or PBMCs provided the cDNA or gDNA that served as material.

Original processing notes: Reference gene primer amplification gave nucleated cell count estimates. Sequencing used immunoSEQ multiplex PCR; TCRdb keeps in-frame clones, though not all of them. The D gene and trimming were derived from the DNA, and the V and J assignments and clone size from that table. The sample lists approximately 150,000 clones, approximately 84% occurring once. The CDR3 is 16 amino acids. Trimming stripped 8 bases from V and 2 bases from J, with 22 bases between. Per germline, CDR1 MDHEN and CDR2 SYDVKM. The V call is TRBV28, the J call TRBJ2-7, with a possible D match to TRBD2 (7 bases). Sample: peripheral blood. This receptor was obtained from a human donor in a cohort sampled during active COVID-19. The CDR3 is CASWGEWEGEPYEQYF. The CDR3 coding sequence is TGTGCCAGCTGGGGGGAGTGGGAGGGGGAGCCCTACGAGCAGTACTTC.